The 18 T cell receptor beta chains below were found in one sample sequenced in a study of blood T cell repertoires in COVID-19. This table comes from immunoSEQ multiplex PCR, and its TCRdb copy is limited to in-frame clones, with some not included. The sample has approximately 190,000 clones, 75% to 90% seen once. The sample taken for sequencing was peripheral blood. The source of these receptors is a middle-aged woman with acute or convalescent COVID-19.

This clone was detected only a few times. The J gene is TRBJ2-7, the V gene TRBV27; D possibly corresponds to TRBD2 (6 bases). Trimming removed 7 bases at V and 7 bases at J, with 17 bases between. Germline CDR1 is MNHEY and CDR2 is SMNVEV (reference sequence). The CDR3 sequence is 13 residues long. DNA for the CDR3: TGTGCCAGCACCCAGTGGGGACTTGGGGAGCAGTACTTC. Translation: CASTQWGLGEQYF.

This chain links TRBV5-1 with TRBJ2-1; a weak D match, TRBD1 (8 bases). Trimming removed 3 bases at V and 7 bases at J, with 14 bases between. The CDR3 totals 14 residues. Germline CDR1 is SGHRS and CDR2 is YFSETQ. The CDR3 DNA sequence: TGCGCCAGCAGCTCTGGACAGGGAGGGAATGAGCAGTTCTTC. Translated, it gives CASSSGQGGNEQFF. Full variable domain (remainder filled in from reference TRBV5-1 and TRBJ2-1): KAGVTQTPRYLIKTRGQQVTLSCSPISGHRSVSWYQQTPGQGLQFLFEYFSETQRNKGNFPGRFSGRQFSNSRSEMNVSTLELGDSALYLCASSSGQGGNEQFFGPGTRLTVL.

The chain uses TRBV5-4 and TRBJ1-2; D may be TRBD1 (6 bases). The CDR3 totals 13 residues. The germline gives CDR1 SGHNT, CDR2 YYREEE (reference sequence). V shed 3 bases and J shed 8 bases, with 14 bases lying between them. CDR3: CASSWDEGVGYTF. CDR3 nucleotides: TGTGCCAGCAGCTGGGATGAGGGGGTAGGCTACACCTTC. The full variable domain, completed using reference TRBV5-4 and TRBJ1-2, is ETGVTQSPTHLIKTRGQQVTLRCSSQSGHNTVSWYQQALGQGPQFIFQYYREEENGRGNFPPRFSGLQFPNYSSELNVNALELDDSALYLCASSWDEGVGYTFGSGTRLTVV.

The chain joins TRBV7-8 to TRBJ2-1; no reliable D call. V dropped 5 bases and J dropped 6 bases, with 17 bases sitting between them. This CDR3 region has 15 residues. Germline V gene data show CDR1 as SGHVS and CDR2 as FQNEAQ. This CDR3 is CASSTTLPRSNEQFF. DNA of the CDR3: TGTGCCAGCAGCACCACCCTGCCACGGTCCAATGAGCAGTTCTTC.

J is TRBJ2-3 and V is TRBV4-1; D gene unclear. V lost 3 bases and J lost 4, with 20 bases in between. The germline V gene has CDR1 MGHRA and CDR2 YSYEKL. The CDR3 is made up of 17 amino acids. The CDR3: CASSQSGSLELADTQYF. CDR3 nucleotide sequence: TGCGCCAGCAGCCAGTCTGGGTCCCTGGAGTTGGCAGATACGCAGTATTTT.

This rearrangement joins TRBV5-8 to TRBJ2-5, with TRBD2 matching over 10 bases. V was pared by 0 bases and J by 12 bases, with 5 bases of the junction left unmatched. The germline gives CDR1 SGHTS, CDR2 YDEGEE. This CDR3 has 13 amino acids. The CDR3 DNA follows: TGTGCCAGCAGCTTGGAGCCTAGCGGGAGCGAGTACTTC. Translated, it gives CASSLEPSGSEYF.

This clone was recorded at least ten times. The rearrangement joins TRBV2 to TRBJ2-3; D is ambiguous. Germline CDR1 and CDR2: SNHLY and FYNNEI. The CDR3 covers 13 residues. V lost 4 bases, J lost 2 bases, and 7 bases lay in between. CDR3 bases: TGTGCCAGCAGTGTTGGCAACACAGATACGCAGTATTTT. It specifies CASSVGNTDTQYF.

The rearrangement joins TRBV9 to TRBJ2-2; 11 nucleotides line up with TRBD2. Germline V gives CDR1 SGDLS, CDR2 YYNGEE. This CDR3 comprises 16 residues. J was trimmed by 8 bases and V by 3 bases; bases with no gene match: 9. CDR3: CASSATSGGAGGELFF. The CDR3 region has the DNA TGTGCCAGCAGCGCTACTAGCGGGGGAGCTGGAGGGGAGCTGTTTTTT.

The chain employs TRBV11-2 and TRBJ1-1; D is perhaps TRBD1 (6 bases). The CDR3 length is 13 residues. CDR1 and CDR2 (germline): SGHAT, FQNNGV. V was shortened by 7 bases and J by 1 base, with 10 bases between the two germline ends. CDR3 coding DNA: TGTGCCAGCAACGGACAGTCGAACACTGAAGCTTTCTTT. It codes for CASNGQSNTEAFF. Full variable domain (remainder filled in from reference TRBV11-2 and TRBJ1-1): EAGVAQSPRYKIIEKRQSVAFWCNPISGHATLYWYQQILGQGPKLLIQFQNNGVVDDSQLPKDRFSAERLKGVDSTLKIQPAKLEDSAVYLCASNGQSNTEAFFGQGTRLTVV.

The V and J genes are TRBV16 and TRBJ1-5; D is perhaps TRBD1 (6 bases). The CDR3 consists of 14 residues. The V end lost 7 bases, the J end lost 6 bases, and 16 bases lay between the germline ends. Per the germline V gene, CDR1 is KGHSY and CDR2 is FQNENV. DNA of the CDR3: TGTGCCAGCACCCCCTGGGGGGGCCGTCAGCCCCAGCATTTT. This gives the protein CASTPWGGRQPQHF. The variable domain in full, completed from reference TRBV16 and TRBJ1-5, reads GEEVAQTPKHLVRGEGQKAKLYCAPIKGHSYVFWYQQVLKNEFKFLISFQNENVFDETGMPKERFSAKCLPNSPCSLEIQATKLEDSAVYFCASTPWGGRQPQHFGDGTRLSIL.

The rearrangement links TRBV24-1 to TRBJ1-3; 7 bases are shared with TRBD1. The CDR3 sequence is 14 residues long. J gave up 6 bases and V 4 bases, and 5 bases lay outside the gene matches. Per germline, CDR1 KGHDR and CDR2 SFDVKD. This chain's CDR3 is CATSDRDRQNTIYF. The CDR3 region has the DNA TGTGCCACCAGTGACCGGGACAGACAAAACACCATATATTTT.

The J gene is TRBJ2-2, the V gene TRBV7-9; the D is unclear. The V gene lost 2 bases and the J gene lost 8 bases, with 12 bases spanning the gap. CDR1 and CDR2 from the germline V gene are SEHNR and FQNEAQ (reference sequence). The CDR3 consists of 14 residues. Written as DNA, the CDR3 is TGTGCCAGCAGCTTATTGTCTTCTGCGGGGGAGCTGTTTTTT. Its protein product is CASSLLSSAGELFF.

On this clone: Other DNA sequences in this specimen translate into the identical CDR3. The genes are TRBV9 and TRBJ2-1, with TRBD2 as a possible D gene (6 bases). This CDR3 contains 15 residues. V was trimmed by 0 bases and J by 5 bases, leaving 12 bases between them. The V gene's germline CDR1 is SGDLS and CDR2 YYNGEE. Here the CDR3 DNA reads TGTGCCAGCAGCGTAGGTGGGGGGACCCACAATGAGCAGTTCTTC. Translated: CASSVGGGTHNEQFF.

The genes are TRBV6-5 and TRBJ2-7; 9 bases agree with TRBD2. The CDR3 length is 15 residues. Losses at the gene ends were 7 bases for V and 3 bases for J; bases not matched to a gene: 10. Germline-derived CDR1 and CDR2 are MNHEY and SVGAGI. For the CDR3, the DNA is TGTGCCAGCAAACTTCTAGCGGGATCTGGCTACGAGCAGTACTTC. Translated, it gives CASKLLAGSGYEQYF.

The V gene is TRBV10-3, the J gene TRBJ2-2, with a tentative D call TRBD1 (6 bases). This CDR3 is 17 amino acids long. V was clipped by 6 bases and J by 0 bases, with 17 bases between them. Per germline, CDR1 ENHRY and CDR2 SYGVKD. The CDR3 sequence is CAIRDLRTATNTGELFF. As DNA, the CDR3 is TGTGCCATCAGGGATTTAAGGACAGCGACGAACACCGGGGAGCTGTTTTTT.

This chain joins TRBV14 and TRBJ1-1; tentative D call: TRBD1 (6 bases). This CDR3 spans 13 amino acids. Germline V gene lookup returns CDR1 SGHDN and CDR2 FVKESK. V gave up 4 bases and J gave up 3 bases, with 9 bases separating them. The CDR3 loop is CASSRDIYTEAFF. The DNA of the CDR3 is TGTGCCAGCAGCCGGGACATCTACACTGAAGCTTTCTTT.

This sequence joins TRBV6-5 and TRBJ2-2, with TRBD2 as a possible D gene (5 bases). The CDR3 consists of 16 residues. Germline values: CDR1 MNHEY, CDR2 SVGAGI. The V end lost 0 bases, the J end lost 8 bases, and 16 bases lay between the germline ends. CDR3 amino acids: CASSYSALEGSGELFF. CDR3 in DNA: TGTGCCAGCAGTTACTCGGCCTTAGAGGGTTCTGGGGAGCTGTTTTTT.

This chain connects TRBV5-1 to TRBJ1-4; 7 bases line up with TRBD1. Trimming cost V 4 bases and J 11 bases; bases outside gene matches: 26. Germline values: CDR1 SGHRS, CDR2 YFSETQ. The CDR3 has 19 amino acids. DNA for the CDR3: TGCGCCAGCAGCCAGACCCCCGACAGGGCCCGACCCAAGGTTGGGAAACTGTTTTTT. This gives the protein CASSQTPDRARPKVGKLFF.